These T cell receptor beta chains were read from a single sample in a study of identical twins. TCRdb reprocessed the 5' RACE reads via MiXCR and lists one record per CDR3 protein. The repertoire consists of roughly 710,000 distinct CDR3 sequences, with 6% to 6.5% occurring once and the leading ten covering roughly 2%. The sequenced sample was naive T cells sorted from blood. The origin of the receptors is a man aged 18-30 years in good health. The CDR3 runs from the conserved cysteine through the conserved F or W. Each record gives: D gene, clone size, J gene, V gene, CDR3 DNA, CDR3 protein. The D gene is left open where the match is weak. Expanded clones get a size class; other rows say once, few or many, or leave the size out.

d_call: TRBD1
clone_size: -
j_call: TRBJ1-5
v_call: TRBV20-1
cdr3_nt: TGCAGTGCTAGACCCGGACAGGGGACATTTTATAGCAATCAGCCCCAGCATTTT
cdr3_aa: CSARPGQGTFYSNQPQHF

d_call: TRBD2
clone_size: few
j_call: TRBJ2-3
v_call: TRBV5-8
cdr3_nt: TGTGCCAGCAACGCGGGAGGCACAGATACGCAGTATTTT
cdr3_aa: CASNAGGTDTQYF

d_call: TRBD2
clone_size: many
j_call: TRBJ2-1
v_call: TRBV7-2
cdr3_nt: TGTGCCAGCAGCTTAGTTGCGGGAGGGCCCCCTTACAATGAGCAGTTCTTC
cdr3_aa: CASSLVAGGPPYNEQFF

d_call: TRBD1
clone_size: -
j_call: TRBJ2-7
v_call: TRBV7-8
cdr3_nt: TGTGCCAGCAGTTTACCGGGACAGGGTATCAGGGCCGAGCAGTACTTC
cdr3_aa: CASSLPGQGIRAEQYF

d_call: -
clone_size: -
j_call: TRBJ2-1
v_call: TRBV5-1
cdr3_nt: TGCGCCAGCAGCTTTTTCGGGGATGAGCAGTTCTTC
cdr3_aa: CASSFFGDEQFF

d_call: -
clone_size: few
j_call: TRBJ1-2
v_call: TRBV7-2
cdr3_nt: TGTGCCAGCAGCTTAGAACTCGGACAGTTTTCCGGCTACACCTTC
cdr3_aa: CASSLELGQFSGYTF

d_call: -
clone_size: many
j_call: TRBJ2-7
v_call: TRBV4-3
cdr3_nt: TGCGCCAGCAGCCAGGAGGACAGTAACGAGCAGTACTTC
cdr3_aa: CASSQEDSNEQYF

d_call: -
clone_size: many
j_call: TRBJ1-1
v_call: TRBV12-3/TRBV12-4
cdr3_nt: TGTGCCAGCAGTTTAGTGGAAGGGGGCACTGAAGCTTTCTTT
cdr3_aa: CASSLVEGGTEAFF

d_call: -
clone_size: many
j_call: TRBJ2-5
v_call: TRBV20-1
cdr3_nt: TGCAGTGCTAGAGATCGCAGCCCCCAAGAGACCCAGTACTTC
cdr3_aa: CSARDRSPQETQYF

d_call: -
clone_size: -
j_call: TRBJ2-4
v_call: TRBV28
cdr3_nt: TGTGCCAGCAGTTTCGCAGGTCCTGGGGACATTCAGTACTTC
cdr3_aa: CASSFAGPGDIQYF

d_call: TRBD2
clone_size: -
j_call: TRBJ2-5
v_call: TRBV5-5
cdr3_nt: TGTGCCAGCAGCTTGTGGGGGGGTAAAGATACCCAGTACTTC
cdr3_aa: CASSLWGGKDTQYF

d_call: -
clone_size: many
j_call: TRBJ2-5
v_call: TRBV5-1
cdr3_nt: TGCGCCAGCAGCTTGGGACATAAAGAGACCCAGTACTTC
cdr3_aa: CASSLGHKETQYF

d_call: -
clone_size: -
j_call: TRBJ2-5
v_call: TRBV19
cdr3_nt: TGTGCCAGTAGTATAAAAGGTGGTGAGACCCAGTACTTC
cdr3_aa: CASSIKGGETQYF

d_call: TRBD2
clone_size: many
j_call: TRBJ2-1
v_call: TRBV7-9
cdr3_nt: TGTGCCAGCAGCCCGATAGCGGGTCTCTCCTACAATGAGCAGTTCTTC
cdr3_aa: CASSPIAGLSYNEQFF

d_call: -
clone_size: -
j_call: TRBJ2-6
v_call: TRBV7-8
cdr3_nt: TGTGCCAGCAGCTTACAGGCGCGATTCGTCTCCAACGTCCTGACTTTC
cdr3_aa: CASSLQARFVSNVLTF

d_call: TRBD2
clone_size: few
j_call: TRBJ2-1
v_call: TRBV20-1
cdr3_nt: TGCAGTGCTAGAGATCCCGGGACTAGCTCTCGTGAGCAGTTCTTC
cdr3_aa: CSARDPGTSSREQFF

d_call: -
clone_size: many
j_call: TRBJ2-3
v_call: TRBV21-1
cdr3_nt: -
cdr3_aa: CASSYTCTDTQYF

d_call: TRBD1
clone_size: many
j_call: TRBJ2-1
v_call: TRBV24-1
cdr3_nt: TGTGCCACCAGCATGGACAGGGGCTCCTACAATGAGCAGTTCTTC
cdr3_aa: CATSMDRGSYNEQFF

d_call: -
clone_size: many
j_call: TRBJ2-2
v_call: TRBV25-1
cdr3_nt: TGTGCCAGCAGTGATTCCGGGGAGCTGTTTTTT
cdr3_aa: CASSDSGELFF

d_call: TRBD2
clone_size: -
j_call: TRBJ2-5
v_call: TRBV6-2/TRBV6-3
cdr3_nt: TGTGCCAGACGAGCGGGAGCTAGGGGGGAGACCCAGTACTTC
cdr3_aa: CARRAGARGETQYF

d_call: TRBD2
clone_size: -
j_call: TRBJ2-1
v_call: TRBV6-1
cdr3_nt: TGTGCCAGCACCGCCGGGACTAGCGGGAGACTCTTCAATGAGCAGTTCTTC
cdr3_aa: CASTAGTSGRLFNEQFF

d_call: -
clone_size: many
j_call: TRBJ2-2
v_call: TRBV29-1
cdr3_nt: TGCAGCGTTGAAGAGGCAGGGGCCGGGGAGCTGTTTTTT
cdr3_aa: CSVEEAGAGELFF

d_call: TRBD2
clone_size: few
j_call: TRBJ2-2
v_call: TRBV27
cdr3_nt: TGTGCCAGCAGTTCCTACGGGACTAGCGGGAGAGTAGCCGGGGAGCTGTTTTTT
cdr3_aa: CASSSYGTSGRVAGELFF

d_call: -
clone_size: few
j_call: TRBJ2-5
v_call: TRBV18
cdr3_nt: TGTGCCAGCTCACTTCTCGACCGGGGCGCCGTGGGAGAGACCCAGTACTTC
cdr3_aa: CASSLLDRGAVGETQYF

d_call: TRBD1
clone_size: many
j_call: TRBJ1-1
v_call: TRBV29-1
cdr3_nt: TGCAGCGTTGAAGGGACAGGGATGACTGAAGCTTTCTTT
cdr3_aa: CSVEGTGMTEAFF

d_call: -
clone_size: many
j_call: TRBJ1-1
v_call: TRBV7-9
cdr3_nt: TGTGCCAGCAGCCAACAGGGTTACACTGAAGCTTTCTTT
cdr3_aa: CASSQQGYTEAFF

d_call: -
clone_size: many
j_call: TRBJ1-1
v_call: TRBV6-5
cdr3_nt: TGTGCCAGCAGTTACTCCAAGCTGGGACACCTGAACACTGAAGCTTTCTTT
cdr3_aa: CASSYSKLGHLNTEAFF

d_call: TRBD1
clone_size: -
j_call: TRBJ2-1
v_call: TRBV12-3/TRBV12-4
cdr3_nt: TGTGCCAGCAGTTTATTTGGGACAGGGGGCGTCGATGAGCAGTTCTTC
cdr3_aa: CASSLFGTGGVDEQFF

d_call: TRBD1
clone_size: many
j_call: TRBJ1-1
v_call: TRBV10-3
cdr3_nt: TGTGCCATCAGTGAGTGGGACAGTGAACCTTTCTTT
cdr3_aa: CAISEWDSEPFF

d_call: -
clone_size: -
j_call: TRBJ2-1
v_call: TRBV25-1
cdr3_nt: TGTGCCAGCAGTGGGAGGAAGGGGGTCGGCAATGAGCAGTTCTTC
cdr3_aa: CASSGRKGVGNEQFF

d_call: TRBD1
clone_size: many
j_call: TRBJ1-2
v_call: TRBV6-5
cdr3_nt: TGTGCCAGCAGTCCCGCCGGGACAGACTACACCTTC
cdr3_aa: CASSPAGTDYTF

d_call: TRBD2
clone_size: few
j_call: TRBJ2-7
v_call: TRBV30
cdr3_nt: TGTGCCTGGAGTGTAAGGGGACTAGCGGGACACGGCGAGCAGTACTTC
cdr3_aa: CAWSVRGLAGHGEQYF

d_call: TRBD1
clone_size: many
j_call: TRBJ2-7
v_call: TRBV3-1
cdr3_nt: TGTGCCAGCAGCCAGCCGGGACAGGGGGGGCACGAGCAGTACTTC
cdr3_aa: CASSQPGQGGHEQYF

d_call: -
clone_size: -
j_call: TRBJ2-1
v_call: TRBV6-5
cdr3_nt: TGTGCCAGCGAGAGTAGCGATGAGCAGTTCTTC
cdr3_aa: CASESSDEQFF

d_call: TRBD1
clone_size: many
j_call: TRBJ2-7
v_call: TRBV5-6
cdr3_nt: TGTGCCAGCAGCTTGGCAACAGGGGGCGAATACGAGCAGTACTTC
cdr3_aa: CASSLATGGEYEQYF

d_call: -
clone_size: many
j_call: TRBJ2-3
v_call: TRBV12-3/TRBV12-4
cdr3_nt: TGTGCCAGCAGAAACTCAGGTCTAGGTGTTTTT
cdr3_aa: CASRNSGLGVF

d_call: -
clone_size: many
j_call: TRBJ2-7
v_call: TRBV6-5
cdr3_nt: TGTGCCAGCAGTTACTCGAGGATTGGCGAGCAGTACTTC
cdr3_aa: CASSYSRIGEQYF

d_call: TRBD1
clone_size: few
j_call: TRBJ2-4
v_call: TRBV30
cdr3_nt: TGTGCCTGGAATGTCGGCGGACAGGATGGTCACTTC
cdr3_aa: CAWNVGGQDGHF

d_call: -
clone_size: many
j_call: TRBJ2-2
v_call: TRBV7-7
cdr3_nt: TGTGCCAGCAGCGATATGCTAGAGGTCGGGGAGCTGTTTTTT
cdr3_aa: CASSDMLEVGELFF

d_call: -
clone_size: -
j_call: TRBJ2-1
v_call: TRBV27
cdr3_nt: TGTGCCAGCACGGTCGGGAGCTCCTACAATGAGCAGTTCTTC
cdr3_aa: CASTVGSSYNEQFF

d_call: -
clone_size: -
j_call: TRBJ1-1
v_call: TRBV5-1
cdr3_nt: TGCGCCAGCAGCCACGGGGGGGTTAAGGCTGAAGCTTACTTT
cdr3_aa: CASSHGGVKAEAYF

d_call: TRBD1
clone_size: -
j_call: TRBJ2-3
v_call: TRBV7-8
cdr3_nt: TGTGCCAGCAGCGCAAGACTGGACAGGGCTCGTGGGCCAGATACGCAGTATTTT
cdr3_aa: CASSARLDRARGPDTQYF

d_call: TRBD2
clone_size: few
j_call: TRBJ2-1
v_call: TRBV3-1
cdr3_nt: TGTGCCAGCAGCCAAGAGGGACTAGCGGTCAATGAGCAGTTCTTC
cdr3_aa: CASSQEGLAVNEQFF

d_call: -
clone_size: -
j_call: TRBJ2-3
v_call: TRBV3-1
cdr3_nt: TGTGCCAGCAGCTTAAATGTGGTCGAAGGGGCGGTAGATACGCAGTATTTT
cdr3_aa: CASSLNVVEGAVDTQYF